This TCR beta chain was retrieved from a study of pediatric ulcerative colitis (dated by TCRdb to 2018 to 2020). The study in broad terms: Pancolitis was present in over 5 ulcerative colitis patients and left-sided colitis in two, and histology consistent with ulcerative colitis was found in all of these patients. From eight or nine newly diagnosed, treatment-naive pediatric ulcerative colitis patients and a few non-IBD control children, paired blood and rectal samples were collected. The Pediatric Ulcerative Colitis Activity Index classified a couple of patients as having mild disease, several as having moderate disease and three as having acute severe colitis. Results and caveats for the whole study, not just this receptor: The healthy control group was small, consisting of only a handful of individuals. Autologous blood-rectal clonal overlap was significantly higher in ulcerative colitis patients than in controls, suggesting increased T cell trafficking to inflamed tissue. A couple of rectal CDR3 clonotypes were found in every ulcerative colitis patient but in no control. Because repertoires were derived from total lymphocyte DNA, patterns in rare subsets such as regulatory T cells may not have been reflected. Rectal repertoire features separated controls, mild-moderate and acute severe colitis patients; acute severe colitis showed reduced rectal diversity due to clonal expansions. For technical reasons, substantially fewer templates were yielded by the blood samples of two patients, and these blood samples were excluded from blood-rectal overlap analysis.

Rearranged CDR3 beta regions were amplified from genomic DNA with multiplex V and J primers using the immunoSEQ TRB Survey service. To keep sequencing depth equal across samples, survey-level depth of up to 500,000 reads per sample was applied. The libraries were purified and pooled, then sequenced using Illumina technology. As for the authors' bioinformatics: immunoSEQ online tools were used for productive clonality, sample overlap, pairwise scatters, CDR3 beta length, V/D/J gene usage and productiveness. Calculated diversity was the number of unique rearrangements divided by total templates times 100; Shannon and Simpson indices were also computed. Principal component analysis used the R prcomp function and ggbiplot package on Z-score normalized data. Morisita's index was used to quantify the clonal overlap between blood and rectum within each subject. This immuneACCESS table, as held by TCRdb, lists in-frame sequences with V and J called but not all clones. Of the missing ones, under half trace to an unresolved V gene in checked studies; the others have no known cause. Clone size and the V and J calls come from that table; the DNA yielded D and trimming. In all, the sample holds 25,000 to 35,000 clones, and around 82% of those were seen once. The top ten clonotypes cover approximately 4.5% of the sample.

No immunosuppressive medication had been given to the ulcerative colitis patients before the diagnostic colonoscopy. Blood was sampled at the time of the colonoscopy. The Wizard kit (Promega) was used to extract genomic DNA from both blood and intestinal samples. CDR1 is given as SGHDT and CDR2 as YYEEEE, both from the germline V gene. The CDR3 covers 14 residues, taking in both the cysteine and the phenylalanine. Left in the record is the CDR3 DNA by itself, 42 bases read in frame from the first base. V loses 4 bases at its end and J loses 8 bases; junction bases beyond the gene matches: 10. Comment on this clone: Its antigen is still unknown. No qualities accompany the bases; no much larger clone lies one base away.

The sample consisted of blood. This clonotype originated in a boy aged 5 to 17 with severe ulcerative colitis. The chain employs TRBV5-6 and TRBJ1-2; 8 nucleotides in the junction match TRBD1. The sequenced DNA: TGTGCCAGCAGCCCCCACCAGGGGGCAGAAGGCTACACCTTC. This is translated as CASSPHQGAEGYTF.